The T cell receptor beta chain under discussion was sequenced for a study of a mutant IDH1 vaccine in newly diagnosed glioma. Overall study context: Treated individuals were 62.5% male and roughly 40% female, averaging about 41 years of age. Radiotherapy, temozolomide, or both had been given previously, and both were given to most. Findings and limits, study-wide: Any relationship between pseudoprogression and changes in top peripheral T cell clonotypes seemed absent.

Time point defined: baseline, week 1 (first vaccination visit). Treatment noted: pre-vaccination baseline after standard-of-care therapy. Remarks on this clone: What it binds is not known.

Here immunoSEQ multiplex PCR was the method, and the copy in TCRdb shows in-frame clones only, minus some. This table holds tens of thousands of clones, roughly four fifths found once. This CDR3 is 15 amino acids long. CDR1 is SGHNT, CDR2 YYREEE, per germline (reference sequence). J lost 6 bases, V lost 0 bases, and 2 bases had no gene match. This receptor was taken from a man aged 35 to 55 with glioma. Some clones in this sample may be carry-over from other donors' samples. The source was PBMCs, collected from a glioma patient treated with radiotherapy, temozolomide or both. V usage is TRBV5-4 and J usage is TRBJ1-6, with 8 bases aligning to TRBD1. The CDR3 sequence is CASSLAGQVNSPLHF. The CDR3, as DNA: TGTGCCAGCAGCTTGGCGGGACAGGTTAATTCACCCCTCCACTTT.